This paragraph reports one T cell receptor (beta chain). This sample was taken from a study of blood T cell repertoires in COVID-19. TCRdb keeps only in-frame clones here, not all; method: immunoSEQ multiplex PCR. Among 150,000 to 160,000 clones listed, approximately 80% were seen once. Trimming shortened V by 0 bases and J by 1 base, and 9 bases separated the two germline ends. CDR1 is LNHNV, CDR2 YYDKDF, per germline (reference sequence). The length of the CDR3 is 16 residues. The sequenced sample was peripheral blood. The sequence was obtained from a woman aged 55-69 years with COVID-19, enrolled during active disease. The chain recombines TRBV15 with TRBJ2-2; possibly TRBD1 for D (5 bases). The CDR3 coding sequence is TGTGCCACCAGCAGAGATGTAACAGGGAACACCGGGGAGCTGTTTTTT. It yields the protein CATSRDVTGNTGELFF.